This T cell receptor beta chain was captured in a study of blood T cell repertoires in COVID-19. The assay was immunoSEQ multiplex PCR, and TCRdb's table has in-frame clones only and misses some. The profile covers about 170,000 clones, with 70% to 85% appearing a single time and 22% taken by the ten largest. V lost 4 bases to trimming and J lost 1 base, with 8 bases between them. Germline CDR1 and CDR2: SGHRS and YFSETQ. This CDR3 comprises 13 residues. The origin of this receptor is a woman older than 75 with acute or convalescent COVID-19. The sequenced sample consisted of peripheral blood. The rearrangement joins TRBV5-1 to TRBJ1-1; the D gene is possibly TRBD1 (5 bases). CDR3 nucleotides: TGCGCCAGCAGCGATCAGGGGAACACTGAAGCTTTCTTT. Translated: CASSDQGNTEAFF.